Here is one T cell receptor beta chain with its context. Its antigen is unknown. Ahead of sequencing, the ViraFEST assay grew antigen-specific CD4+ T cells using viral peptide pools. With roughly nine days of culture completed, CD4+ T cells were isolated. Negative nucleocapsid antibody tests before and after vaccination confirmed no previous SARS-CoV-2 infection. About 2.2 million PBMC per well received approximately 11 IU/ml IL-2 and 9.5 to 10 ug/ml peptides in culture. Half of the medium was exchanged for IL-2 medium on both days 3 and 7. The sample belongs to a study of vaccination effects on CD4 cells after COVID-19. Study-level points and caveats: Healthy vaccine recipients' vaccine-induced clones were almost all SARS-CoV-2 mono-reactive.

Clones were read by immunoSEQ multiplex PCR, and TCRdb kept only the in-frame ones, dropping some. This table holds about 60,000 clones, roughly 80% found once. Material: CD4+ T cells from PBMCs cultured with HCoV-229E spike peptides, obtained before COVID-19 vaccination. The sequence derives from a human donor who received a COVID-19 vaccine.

CDR3 sequence reads: CASRPVGQGHEQYV. CDR3 in DNA: TGTGCCAGCAGACCCGTGGGACAGGGCCACGAGCAGTACGTC. J is TRBJ2-7 and V is TRBV6-5; 9 bases fit TRBD1. The CDR3 sequence is 14 residues long. CDR1 and CDR2 from the germline V gene are MNHEY and SVGAGI. With 6 bases clipped from V and 5 bases from J, the junction kept 8 bases outside the gene matches.